The 21 T cell receptor beta chains given below trace back to one sample, sequenced in a study of post-analysis software for immune sequencing data. Every TCR beta cDNA library bore unique molecular identifiers. Each CDR3 protein is one row after TCRdb ran MiXCR on the PCR reads. The sample consists of roughly 400,000 distinct CDR3 sequences, 35% to 45% of them appearing once. Study conclusions and caveats: A handful of TRBV segments were significantly more frequent in patients than in controls. TRBV5-6, TRBV5-1 and TRBV20-1 were among these segments.

What these receptors recognize is not known. What was sequenced was blood. Every receptor here comes from a girl aged 2 to 9 with multiple sclerosis.

As to this clonotype: A much larger clone is a single base away; this may be a read error. In DNA, the CDR3 is TGTGCCAGCAGCTGGGGAGGTGCGGGAGAAGTGCGGTACAATGAGCAGTACTTC. Its protein is CASSWGGAGEVRYNEQYF. The chain joins TRBV11-2 to TRBJ2-1; 7 positions agree with TRBD2. The assigned J gene may be wrong: the sequence end matches TRBJ2-7 better. This CDR3 spans 18 amino acids. Germline CDR1 is SGHAT and CDR2 is FQNNGV.

This clonotype has at least ten counts. The gene calls are TRBV5-5 and TRBJ2-7; unclear D gene. V was clipped by 0 bases and J by 1 base, with 8 bases between them. The CDR3 totals 14 residues. Germline V lookup: CDR1 SGHKS, CDR2 YYEKEE (reference sequence). For the CDR3, the DNA is TGTGCCAGCAGCTTGGGGGTTTCATCCTACGAGCAGTACTTC. This encodes CASSLGVSSYEQYF.

The chain couples TRBV27 to TRBJ1-2, with 7 bases identical to TRBD1. The CDR3 is made up of 13 amino acids. Germline V lookup: CDR1 MNHEY, CDR2 SMNVEV (reference sequence). The V and J ends lost 5 bases and 3 bases, in that order; junction bases with no gene match: 3. The CDR3 is CASSAQGDYGYTF. CDR3 nucleotide sequence: TGTGCCAGCAGTGCCCAGGGGGACTATGGCTACACCTTC.

This clonotype was counted only a few times. CDR3 residues: CASRPRDRRTNYGYTF. The CDR3, as DNA: TGTGCCAGCAGACCCCGCGACAGGCGCACTAACTATGGCTACACCTTC. This chain connects TRBV27 to TRBJ1-2, with D perhaps matching TRBD1 (6 bases). The CDR3 is 16 residues long. Germline CDR1 MNHEY, CDR2 SMNVEV (reference sequence). V lost 6 bases to trimming and J lost 0 bases, with 17 bases between them.

The chain is built from TRBV29-1 and TRBJ1-2; D perhaps matches TRBD1 (5 bases). Germline V gene sequence: CDR1 SQVTM, CDR2 ANQGSEA. V was cut by 4 bases and J by 2 bases, with 11 bases left in between. This CDR3 has 13 residues. The CDR3 nucleotides are TGCAGCGTTGTACCTGGGACCAACTATGGCTACACCTTC. Protein product: CSVVPGTNYGYTF.

The chain uses TRBV6-2 or TRBV6-3 and TRBJ2-3; D remains unclear. Trimming removed 5 bases at V and 6 bases at J, with 12 bases between. The CDR3 is 13 residues long. Germline loops: CDR1 MNHEY, CDR2 SVGEGT. Written as DNA, the CDR3 is TGTGCCAGCAGTCGACTTCGGTCGGATACGCAGTATTTT. Translating it yields CASSRLRSDTQYF.

Only a few counts were recorded for this clonotype. J is TRBJ2-4 and V is TRBV28; TRBD1 might be the D (5 bases). CDR3 length equals 13 residues. Between the trimmed V and J ends, which lost 3 bases and 9 bases, there was a span of 12 bases. From germline, CDR1 is MDHEN and CDR2 SYDVKM. CDR3 nucleotide sequence: TGTGCCAGCAGTTTCGGACACCTAGGCATTCAGTACTTC. It codes for CASSFGHLGIQYF. Filled out from reference TRBV28 and TRBJ2-4, the complete variable domain reads DVKVTQSSRYLVKRTGEKVFLECVQDMDHENMFWYRQDPGLGLRLIYFSYDVKMKEKGDIPEGYSVSREKKERFSLILESASTNQTSMYLCASSFGHLGIQYFGAGTRLSVL.

The chain joins TRBV5-1 to TRBJ1-2, with 8 bases lining up with TRBD1. This CDR3 is 14 amino acids long. J was trimmed by 5 bases and V by 4 bases; bases with no gene match: 7. Germline assignment: CDR1 SGHRS and CDR2 YFSETQ. The CDR3, as DNA: TGCGCCAGCAGCCTCTCAGGGGGCCAATATGGCTACACCTTC. It is translated as CASSLSGGQYGYTF.

This clonotype was seen more than once but under ten times. V gene TRBV12-3 or TRBV12-4 combines with J gene TRBJ2-5; maybe TRBD1 (5 bases). This CDR3 is 13 amino acids long. The V gene lost 7 bases and the J gene lost 1 base, with 10 bases spanning the gap. The CDR3 loop reads CASTDRIQETQYF. The CDR3 nucleotides are TGTGCCAGCACCGACAGAATCCAAGAGACCCAGTACTTC.

This clonotype has ten or more counts. The chain joins TRBV11-2 to TRBJ1-6, with TRBD1 as a possible D gene (6 bases). This CDR3 has 14 amino acids. Germline values: CDR1 SGHAT, CDR2 FQNNGV. Trimming left V 3 bases short and J 3 bases short, with 6 bases between. The CDR3 is CASSLDSYNSPLHF. CDR3 nucleotide sequence: TGTGCCAGCAGCTTGGACAGCTATAATTCACCCCTCCACTTT.

This clonotype came up a few times. J is TRBJ2-1 and V is TRBV20-1; 10 bases match TRBD2. Trimming took 1 base from V and 4 from J; bases not matched to a gene: 10. The CDR3 sequence is 17 residues long. CDR1 DFQATT and CDR2 SNEGSKA come from the germline V gene (reference sequence). The CDR3 DNA is TGCAGTGCTAGAGTCCCCCACAGCGGGAGGGATTACAATGAGCAGTTCTTC. Translating gives CSARVPHSGRDYNEQFF.

V usage is TRBV28 and J usage is TRBJ2-1; no reliable D call. CDR1 and CDR2 from the germline V gene are MDHEN and SYDVKM. This CDR3 region has 15 residues. Trimming pared 1 base from V and 7 bases from J, leaving 14 bases between. This CDR3 reads CASSLSGEQRNEQFF. CDR3 sequence (DNA): TGTGCCAGCAGTTTATCGGGCGAACAAAGGAATGAGCAGTTCTTC.

This clonotype has just a few counts. The chain recombines TRBV29-1 with TRBJ2-7; D gene uncertain. Trimming left V 4 bases short and J 2 bases short, with 6 bases between. The CDR3 has 11 residues. Germline-derived CDR1 and CDR2 are SQVTM and ANQGSEA. The CDR3 bases are TGCAGCGTTGGGACCACCTACGAGCAGTACTTC. It is translated as CSVGTTYEQYF.

This clonotype was recorded a few times. This chain joins TRBV12-3 or TRBV12-4 and TRBJ2-7; D may be TRBD1 (6 bases). V lost 6 bases and J lost 8, with 11 bases in between. The CDR3 loop spans 11 amino acids. The CDR3 spells CASSQGIQQYF. The CDR3 region has the DNA TGTGCCAGCAGCCAGGGGATCCAGCAGTACTTC.

The V call is TRBV27, the J call TRBJ2-4, with D perhaps matching TRBD1 or TRBD2 (5 bases each). The DNA end favors TRBJ2-7, so the J call may be wrong. Germline V gives CDR1 MNHEY, CDR2 SMNVEV (reference sequence). The CDR3 has 13 amino acids. CDR3 coding DNA: TGTGCCAGCACACGGACCGGGACCCACGAGCAGTACTTC. It codes for CASTRTGTHEQYF.

This clonotype was observed a handful of times. The chain joins TRBV5-1 to TRBJ1-1, with D maybe TRBD1 (6 bases). CDR3 length: 13 residues. Germline V gene sequence: CDR1 SGHRS, CDR2 YFSETQ. Trimming shortened V by 1 base and J by 7 bases, and 11 bases separated the two germline ends. The DNA for the CDR3 is TGCGCCAGCAGCTTGTTGGGGGCCCTTGAAGCTTTCTTT. Translation: CASSLLGALEAFF.

CDR3 loop: CASSSPASLTYEQYF. The CDR3 coding sequence is TGTGCCAGCAGTTCCCCGGCTAGCCTAACCTACGAGCAGTACTTC. The chain is built from TRBV6-5 and TRBJ2-7; tentatively, D is TRBD2 (5 bases). Per germline, CDR1 MNHEY and CDR2 SVGAGI. The CDR3 has 15 residues. The V end was cut by 4 bases, the J end by 2 bases, with 15 bases between.

The rearrangement links TRBV12-3 or TRBV12-4 to TRBJ2-2; 8 bases are a match to TRBD2. V was pared by 6 bases and J by 4 bases, with 4 bases of the junction left unmatched. This CDR3 is built from 14 residues. The CDR3 loop reads CASSRTSLTGELFF. CDR3 DNA sequence: TGTGCCAGCAGCCGGACTAGCCTCACCGGGGAGCTGTTTTTT.

The chain recombines TRBV7-9 with TRBJ2-1, with D tentatively TRBD2 (5 bases). This CDR3 is 14 amino acids long. V lost 5 bases to trimming and J lost 10 bases, with 18 bases between them. The germline V gene has CDR1 SEHNR and CDR2 FQNEAQ (reference sequence). CDR3 DNA: TGTGCCAGCAGCAGATTCAACGGGGAACGGGAGCAGTTCTTC. Protein: CASSRFNGEREQFF.

This clonotype has a single count. Since no conserved phenylalanine or tryptophan closes the CDR3, a read error is the likely cause. The CDR3 reads CASRTGTTLLTYNEQFV. The CDR3 bases are TGTGCCAGCAGGACCGGGACAACACTCCTCACCTACAATGAGCAGTTCGTC. The chain links TRBV14 to TRBJ2-1, with TRBD1 as a possible D gene (6 bases). V was trimmed by 6 bases and J by 2 bases, leaving 20 bases between them. The CDR3 has 17 amino acids. The germline CDR1 and CDR2 sequences are SGHDN and FVKESK.

The rearrangement uses TRBV20-1 and TRBJ2-7; D uncertain. Trimming removed 3 bases from V and 0 bases from J, with 9 bases in between. CDR1 is DFQATT and CDR2 is SNEGSKA in the germline V gene (reference sequence). The CDR3 sequence is 13 residues long. CDR3 sequence: CSASGTNSYEQYF. The CDR3 DNA reads as TGCAGTGCTAGCGGAACAAACTCCTACGAGCAGTACTTC.